Following are 32 T cell receptor beta chains from one sample sequenced in a study of T cells in Graves' hyperthyroidism and ophthalmopathy. TCR beta CDR3 regions were amplified from RNA transcripts. When the TCR CDR3 underwent first-round RT-PCR, the HTBI primer set was used. TCRdb used MiXCR to reprocess the multiplex PCR reads, holding one entry per CDR3 protein. This table has 500,000 to 650,000 distinct CDR3 sequences, about 14% appearing once. The sequencing sample was made of blood. These receptors came from a woman in her 50s with Graves' ophthalmopathy.

CDR3 nucleotide sequence: TGTGCCAGCAGGATCACCGGGAGTAATGAAAAACTGTTTTTT. Encoded protein: CASRITGSNEKLFF. V gene TRBV5-5 combines with J gene TRBJ1-4; D remains ambiguous. The germline gives CDR1 SGHKS, CDR2 YYEKEE (reference sequence). V was trimmed by 5 bases and J by 4 bases, leaving 12 bases between them. The CDR3 runs to 14 residues.

In its sample, this clonotype was seen a few times. The rearrangement links TRBV4-3 to TRBJ2-1; possible D gene TRBD1, 5 bases. Germline loops: CDR1 LGHNA, CDR2 YSLEER. The CDR3 totals 16 residues. Trimming shortened V by 0 bases and J by 3 bases, and 12 bases separated the two germline ends. The CDR3 spells CASSQDDSTYYNEQFF. CDR3 sequence (DNA): TGCGCCAGCAGCCAAGATGACAGCACTTACTACAATGAGCAGTTCTTC.

This clonotype was counted between two and nine times. V usage is TRBV12-3 or TRBV12-4 and J usage is TRBJ2-1; 15 bases align to TRBD2. The junction had 5 bases not matched to a gene; V was cut back by 5 bases and J by 6 bases. The CDR3 totals 16 residues. The chain's CDR3 is CASSKPGLAGGNEQFF. CDR3 in DNA: TGTGCCAGCAGTAAACCGGGACTAGCGGGAGGCAATGAGCAGTTCTTC.

This clonotype was detected many times. The chain recombines TRBV6-6 with TRBJ2-1; unclear D gene. CDR1 and CDR2 (germline): MNHNY, SVGAGI (reference sequence). The germline V and J ends were trimmed by 0 bases and 5 bases, with 17 bases remaining between them. CDR3 length: 17 amino acids. CDR3 DNA: TGTGCCAGCAGTTACTCGACTGGGCTGTACGAAGACAATGAGCAGTTCTTC. Its protein product is CASSYSTGLYEDNEQFF.

The chain employs TRBV29-1 and TRBJ2-2; D is ambiguous. Per the germline V gene, CDR1 is SQVTM and CDR2 is ANQGSEA. There are 13 residues in the CDR3. Trimming took 4 bases from V and 0 from J, leaving 6 bases between them. The DNA for the CDR3 is TGCAGCGTTGGGCGGCCGAACACCGGGGAGCTGTTTTTT. Translation: CSVGRPNTGELFF.

This clonotype was counted only a few times. The chain links TRBV6-6 to TRBJ2-1, with 8 bases fitting TRBD2. CDR1 is MNHNY and CDR2 is SVGAGI in the germline V gene (reference sequence). CDR3 length equals 18 residues. The V segment lost 2 bases and the J segment 4 bases; nucleotides outside the gene matches: 13. CDR3 in amino acids: CASSYPTLAGGGYNEQFF. The CDR3 coding sequence is TGTGCCAGCAGTTACCCAACCCTCGCGGGAGGTGGGTACAATGAGCAGTTCTTC.

This clonotype came up many times. The CDR3 region has the DNA TGCAGCGTTGCCCTCTCCCATTTCTACAATGAGCAGTTCTTC. This translates into CSVALSHFYNEQFF. The chain recombines TRBV29-1 with TRBJ2-1; D gene ambiguous. This CDR3 is 14 amino acids long. Trimming cost V 4 bases and J 3 bases, with 13 bases left between them. Germline V lookup: CDR1 SQVTM, CDR2 ANQGSEA.

This clonotype was detected many times. The rearrangement links TRBV20-1 to TRBJ2-3, with 12 bases identical to TRBD2. The CDR3 contains 16 residues. Germline V gene sequence: CDR1 DFQATT, CDR2 SNEGSKA (reference sequence). The V and J ends lost 6 bases and 6 bases, in that order; junction bases with no gene match: 13. DNA of the CDR3: TGCAGTGCAAGGAGAGGGCTAGCGGGAGGGGAGGATACGCAGTATTTT. Amino acid sequence: CSARRGLAGGEDTQYF.

This clonotype was recorded at least ten times. The genes are TRBV6-1 and TRBJ1-2; TRBD1 matches at 10 bases. V was clipped by 3 bases and J by 4 bases; unmatched bases: 2. Germline assignment: CDR1 MNHNS and CDR2 SASEGT. CDR3 length: 14 amino acids. CDR3 DNA sequence: TGTGCCAGCAGTGATGGACAGGGGGGCTATGGCTACACCTTC. Translated, it gives CASSDGQGGYGYTF.

CDR3 region: CASKASGSRTDTQYF. In nucleotides, the CDR3 is TGTGCCAGCAAAGCTAGCGGTTCACGCACAGATACGCAGTATTTT. The V and J genes are TRBV6-1 and TRBJ2-3; TRBD2 agrees at 7 bases. Trimming took 7 bases from V and 1 from J; bases not matched to a gene: 8. CDR3 length equals 15 residues. Germline V gene sequence: CDR1 MNHNS, CDR2 SASEGT.

The chain has TRBV10-3 and TRBJ1-2; TRBD1 aligns across 8 bases. This CDR3 contains 16 residues. Germline CDR1 and CDR2: ENHRY and SYGVKD. Trimming took 8 bases from V and 2 from J; bases not matched to a gene: 13. The CDR3 loop reads CAIAKQQGALNYGYTF. DNA of the CDR3: TGTGCCATCGCGAAGCAGCAGGGGGCGCTGAACTATGGCTACACCTTC.

This clonotype has ten or more counts. The chain joins TRBV10-3 to TRBJ2-3; 12 bases are a match to TRBD2. This CDR3 has 16 residues. The V segment lost 6 bases and the J segment 3 bases; nucleotides outside the gene matches: 7. Germline V lookup: CDR1 ENHRY, CDR2 SYGVKD. As DNA, the CDR3 is TGTGCCATCAGACCCGGACTAGCGGGGAAGACAGATACGCAGTATTTT. It is translated as CAIRPGLAGKTDTQYF.

The table lists this clonotype with many counts. The V call is TRBV20-1, the J call TRBJ1-2, with no clear D. Germline V CDR1 and CDR2: DFQATT, SNEGSKA (reference sequence). CDR3 size: 12 residues. V lost 7 bases and J 0 bases, leaving 9 bases between the germline ends. CDR3 residues: CSGSAPNYGYTF. The CDR3, as DNA: TGCAGTGGTTCGGCCCCTAACTATGGCTACACCTTC.

The genes are TRBV6-2 or TRBV6-3 and TRBJ2-1, with 16 bases fitting TRBD2. V trimming: 0 bases; J trimming: 6 bases; junction bases outside the gene matches: 5. The CDR3 has 18 residues. The germline V gene has CDR1 MNHEY and CDR2 SVGEGT. CDR3 sequence reads: CASSYSLGLAGGPNEQFF. The CDR3 DNA reads as TGTGCCAGCAGTTACTCACTGGGACTAGCGGGAGGGCCCAATGAGCAGTTCTTC.

V gene TRBV19 combines with J gene TRBJ1-1, with 7 bases fitting TRBD1. Trimming at V came to 5 bases and at J to 7 bases, leaving 13 bases not matched to a gene. Germline V CDR1 and CDR2: LNHDA, SQIVND (reference sequence). The CDR3 consists of 15 residues. CDR3 in DNA: TGTGCCAGTAGTTCTCGCCACGGGACAGCCTATGAAGCTTTCTTT. Amino acids: CASSSRHGTAYEAFF.

This clonotype was recorded many times. The V call is TRBV9, the J call TRBJ2-7; 9 nucleotides align to TRBD1. The V gene end was trimmed by 3 bases and the J gene end by 5 bases; junction bases not matched to a gene: 9. The CDR3 covers 15 residues. CDR1 SGDLS and CDR2 YYNGEE come from the germline V gene. The CDR3 coding sequence is TGTGCCAGCAGCGGGGGACAGGGTGTTGGAGACGAGCAGTACTTC. Its protein is CASSGGQGVGDEQYF.

This chain joins TRBV5-1 and TRBJ2-1; 8 nucleotides line up with TRBD2. V trimming: 7 bases; J trimming: 9 bases; junction bases outside the gene matches: 18. CDR3 length equals 16 residues. The germline V gene encodes CDR1 SGHRS and CDR2 YFSETQ. The CDR3 DNA follows: TGCGCCAGCGGCCCACTACTCGCGGGAGGAGGGGGTGAGCAGTTCTTC. This codes for CASGPLLAGGGGEQFF.

This clonotype has a handful of counts. The CDR3 bases are TGTGCCAGCAGCGGGGATTCTTTTGGAGGGGAGCTGTTTTTT. Its protein is CASSGDSFGGELFF. The J gene is TRBJ2-2, the V gene TRBV7-2; D not resolved. Trimming left V 5 bases short and J 8 bases short, with 15 bases between. The CDR3 contains 14 residues. CDR1 is SGHTA and CDR2 is FQGNSA in the germline V gene.

This clonotype was counted many times. This chain uses TRBV11-2 with TRBJ2-7; D might be TRBD1 (5 bases). The CDR3 has 15 amino acids. Trimming cost V 6 bases and J 4 bases, with 19 bases left between them. The germline CDR1 and CDR2 sequences are SGHAT and FQNNGV. The CDR3 bases are TGTGCCAGCAGGATCAGGGTCTTCCCGCGATACGAGCAGTACTTC. It encodes CASRIRVFPRYEQYF. The complete variable domain, with remaining parts taken from reference TRBV11-2 and TRBJ2-7, reads EAGVAQSPRYKIIEKRQSVAFWCNPISGHATLYWYQQILGQGPKLLIQFQNNGVVDDSQLPKDRFSAERLKGVDSTLKIQPAKLEDSAVYLCASRIRVFPRYEQYFGPGTRLTVT.

At least ten counts were recorded for this clonotype. Here the CDR3 DNA reads TGTGCCAGCAGTTTATCGGGGACAGGGGTTAGCAATCAGCCCCAGCATTTT. Translated: CASSLSGTGVSNQPQHF. V usage is TRBV27 and J usage is TRBJ1-5; 10 positions agree with TRBD1. Germline V gives CDR1 MNHEY, CDR2 SMNVEV (reference sequence). CDR3 length: 17 amino acids. With V trimmed by 0 bases and J by 0 bases, 2 bases remained unmatched.

This clonotype has a count of ten or more. This chain connects TRBV28 to TRBJ2-1; the D gene is possibly TRBD2 (5 bases). The germline CDR1 and CDR2 sequences are MDHEN and SYDVKM. This CDR3 spans 15 amino acids. V was shortened by 7 bases and J by 3 bases, with 16 bases between the two germline ends. The CDR3: CASTRRDRDYNEQFF. Here the CDR3 DNA reads TGTGCCAGCACCCGCCGGGATCGAGACTACAATGAGCAGTTCTTC.

The rearrangement links TRBV12-3 or TRBV12-4 to TRBJ2-2; 12 nucleotides agree with TRBD2. With 6 bases clipped from V and 5 bases from J, the junction kept 4 bases outside the gene matches. The CDR3 spans 15 residues. The CDR3 nucleotides are TGTGCCAGCAGGCGGACTAGCGGGGATACCGGGGAGCTGTTTTTT. Its protein product is CASRRTSGDTGELFF.

This clonotype was observed at least ten times. V gene TRBV6-1 combines with J gene TRBJ2-1; TRBD2 agrees at 10 bases. J gave up 8 bases and V 6 bases, and 7 bases lay outside the gene matches. CDR1 is MNHNS, CDR2 SASEGT, per germline. The CDR3 length is 14 residues. The CDR3 DNA sequence: TGTGCCAGCAGACCAAGCGGGAGGGGGTATGAGCAGTTCTTC. Translated: CASRPSGRGYEQFF.

The V call is TRBV6-2 or TRBV6-3, the J call TRBJ2-7; tentative D call: TRBD2 (7 bases). The germline V and J ends were trimmed by 5 bases and 3 bases, with 17 bases remaining between them. CDR1 is MNHEY, CDR2 SVGEGT, per germline. This CDR3 comprises 15 residues. CDR3 bases: TGTGCCAGCAGTACCGACACGGGGGGCGACTACGAGCAGTACTTC. It is translated as CASSTDTGGDYEQYF.

This clonotype was picked up a small number of times. The rearrangement joins TRBV7-9 to TRBJ2-7; 10 nucleotides agree with TRBD2. The V gene end was trimmed by 7 bases and the J gene end by 0 bases; junction bases not matched to a gene: 6. The length of the CDR3 is 15 residues. Germline CDR1 and CDR2: SEHNR and FQNEAQ (reference sequence). The CDR3 spells CASTVTSGNSYEQYF. The CDR3 bases are TGTGCCAGCACCGTTACTAGCGGGAACTCCTACGAGCAGTACTTC.

This clonotype was found many times. The chain combines TRBV27 with TRBJ2-5; possible D gene TRBD2, 6 bases. Trimming cost V 5 bases and J 5 bases, with 12 bases left between them. CDR3 length: 13 amino acids. Germline V gene sequence: CDR1 MNHEY, CDR2 SMNVEV (reference sequence). The CDR3 sequence is CASSRSRGETQYF. For the CDR3, the DNA is TGTGCCAGCAGTCGGTCTCGGGGGGAGACCCAGTACTTC.

This clonotype occurred many times. The CDR3 loop is CASSLGGRGNTEAFF. The CDR3, as DNA: TGTGCCAGCAGTTTAGGGGGCCGGGGCAACACTGAAGCTTTCTTT. J is TRBJ1-1 and V is TRBV12-3 or TRBV12-4; tentatively, D is TRBD1 (5 bases). The CDR3 is 15 amino acids. Trimming removed 1 base at V and 2 bases at J, with 11 bases between.

Ten or more counts support this clonotype. The DNA of the CDR3 is TGTGCCAGCAGCCAAGCAAGGGGGAACACTGAAGCTTTCTTT. Amino acid sequence: CASSQARGNTEAFF. V is TRBV4-2 and J is TRBJ1-1, with D perhaps matching TRBD1 (5 bases). This CDR3 has 14 residues. The V gene lost 1 base and the J gene lost 1 base, with 7 bases spanning the gap. The germline gives CDR1 LGHNA, CDR2 YNFKEQ.

This clonotype was counted at least ten times. The V call is TRBV28, the J call TRBJ2-4, with D possibly being TRBD2 (7 bases). This CDR3 spans 17 amino acids. V was clipped by 5 bases and J by 1 base, with 18 bases between them. The germline V gene encodes CDR1 MDHEN and CDR2 SYDVKM. The DNA for the CDR3 is TGTGCCAGCAGTCCCTGGGGGGGGGCGAAGGCCAAAAACATTCAGTACTTC. Residues: CASSPWGGAKAKNIQYF.

This clonotype was counted many times. The rearrangement joins TRBV7-2 to TRBJ1-1; TRBD1 is a possible D gene (5 bases). The CDR3 spans 15 residues. Trimming left V 1 base short and J 6 bases short, with 15 bases between. Germline CDR1 reads SGHTA; CDR2 reads FQGNSA. CDR3 nucleotides: TGTGCCAGCAGCTTAGTCGGGGGAGGTAAGGCTGAAGCTTTCTTT. Amino acid sequence: CASSLVGGGKAEAFF. Variable domain in full (rest from reference TRBV7-2 and TRBJ1-1): GAGVSQSPSNKVTEKGKDVELRCDPISGHTALYWYRQSLGQGLEFLIYFQGNSAPDKSGLPSDRFSAERTGGSVSTLTIQRTQQEDSAVYLCASSLVGGGKAEAFFGQGTRLTVV.

This clonotype has a handful of counts. The J gene is TRBJ2-5, the V gene TRBV25-1, with TRBD1 matching 7 bases. The CDR3 is 12 amino acids. Unmatched junction bases numbered 2, after V lost 6 bases and J lost 4 bases. CDR1 and CDR2 (germline): MGHDK, SYGVNS. The CDR3: CASRQGPETQYF. The CDR3 nucleotides are TGTGCCAGCAGACAGGGGCCAGAGACCCAGTACTTC.

This clonotype was counted ten times or more. The chain combines TRBV20-1 with TRBJ2-3; 11 bases line up with TRBD2. V lost 5 bases, J lost 5 bases, and 6 bases stayed unmatched. The CDR3 contains 14 residues. From germline, CDR1 is DFQATT and CDR2 SNEGSKA (reference sequence). CDR3 region: CSAVAGGPVDTQYF. Here the CDR3 DNA reads TGCAGTGCTGTAGCGGGAGGGCCAGTAGATACGCAGTATTTT.